One and the same sample provided the 23 T cell receptor beta chains below, sequenced in a study of response to subunit inactivated influenza vaccine. Each CDR3 protein is one row after TCRdb ran MiXCR on the RT-PCR reads. The data show around 300,000 distinct CDR3 sequences, approximately 20% seen once. The sequencing used PBMCs from blood, collected 21 months after vaccination. The receptors were sampled from a man in his fifties or sixties who received an inactivated influenza vaccine.

This clonotype has ten or more counts. The rearrangement uses TRBV12-3 or TRBV12-4 and TRBJ1-3, with 7 bases identical to TRBD1. CDR3 size: 16 residues. V gave up 6 bases and J gave up 0 bases; unmatched junction bases: 8. CDR3 amino acids: CASSRGDPRSGNTIYF. CDR3 DNA sequence: TGTGCCAGCAGCAGGGGGGACCCCCGCTCTGGAAACACCATATATTTT.

The V gene is TRBV6-2 or TRBV6-3, the J gene TRBJ1-5; 7 bases match TRBD1. The CDR3 extends over 16 amino acids. Germline CDR1 MNHEY, CDR2 SVGEGT. V shed 1 base, J shed 2 bases, and the junction held 5 bases outside the gene matches. This chain's CDR3 is CASSYYRTGGNQPQHF. CDR3 DNA sequence: TGTGCCAGCAGTTACTATCGAACAGGGGGCAATCAGCCCCAGCATTTT.

The V gene is TRBV5-5, the J gene TRBJ1-2, with a weak D call TRBD1 (5 bases). The length of the CDR3 is 14 residues. Between the trimmed V and J ends, which lost 1 base and 8 bases, there was a span of 15 bases. The V gene's germline CDR1 is SGHKS and CDR2 YYEKEE (reference sequence). The chain's CDR3 is CASSLTQGGWGYTF. CDR3 nucleotides: TGTGCCAGCAGCTTGACGCAGGGAGGCTGGGGCTACACCTTC.

This chain joins TRBV15 and TRBJ1-4; tentatively, D is TRBD1 (6 bases). The germline V and J ends were trimmed by 0 bases and 5 bases, with 13 bases remaining between them. The CDR3 has 16 residues. The germline gives CDR1 LNHNV, CDR2 YYDKDF (reference sequence). CDR3 sequence: CATSRDRAGDNEKLFF. DNA for the CDR3: TGTGCCACCAGCAGAGATCGTGCAGGGGACAATGAAAAACTGTTTTTT.

The CDR3 reads CATSRKGGGARVEQFF. CDR3 nucleotides: TGTGCCACCAGTAGGAAGGGAGGGGGCGCGAGGGTCGAGCAGTTCTTC. This rearrangement joins TRBV24-1 to TRBJ2-1, with D perhaps matching TRBD1 or TRBD2 (7 bases each). The CDR3 consists of 16 residues. Germline V gene data show CDR1 as KGHDR and CDR2 as SFDVKD. V shed 6 bases and J shed 10 bases, with 24 bases lying between them.

This rearrangement joins TRBV20-1 to TRBJ2-5, with 11 bases fitting TRBD1. V was pared by 3 bases and J by 5 bases, with 8 bases of the junction left unmatched. Germline V gene lookup returns CDR1 DFQATT and CDR2 SNEGSKA (reference sequence). This CDR3 is built from 15 residues. CDR3 in amino acids: CSASLPGTGGETQYF. The CDR3 bases are TGCAGTGCTAGCCTACCCGGGACAGGGGGGGAGACCCAGTACTTC.

This clonotype showed up just a few times. The V gene is TRBV6-5, the J gene TRBJ2-7; D uncertain. The CDR3 spans 15 residues. Per germline, CDR1 MNHEY and CDR2 SVGAGI. Deletions cut 0 bases from V and 3 bases from J, with 12 bases between. CDR3 sequence: CASSYSTGGLYEQYF. CDR3 DNA: TGTGCCAGCAGTTACTCGACGGGTGGCCTCTACGAGCAGTACTTC.

This clonotype was counted many times. V and J are TRBV10-3 and TRBJ1-5, with D hard to call. The CDR3 is made up of 14 amino acids. Trimming removed 0 bases from V and 4 bases from J, with 7 bases in between. Looked up from germline, CDR1 is ENHRY and CDR2 is SYGVKD. The CDR3 nucleotides read TGTGCCATCAGTGAGTCGCGGGGAAATCAGCCCCAGCATTTT. This gives the protein CAISESRGNQPQHF.

The chain couples TRBV10-3 to TRBJ2-3; 11 bases fit TRBD1. Looked up from germline, CDR1 is ENHRY and CDR2 is SYGVKD. V trimming: 2 bases; J trimming: 3 bases; junction bases outside the gene matches: 4. The CDR3 extends over 16 amino acids. CDR3 nucleotides: TGTGCCATCAGTGAGGGACAGGGGGCTTCAACAGATACGCAGTATTTT. It is translated as CAISEGQGASTDTQYF.

The chain is built from TRBV7-2 and TRBJ2-7; 11 bases align to TRBD2. The CDR3 consists of 16 residues. V shed 3 bases and J 2 bases; nucleotides not matched to a gene: 6. CDR1 is SGHTA and CDR2 is FQGNSA in the germline V gene. CDR3 sequence: CASSLGLAVSPYEQYF. CDR3 in DNA: TGTGCCAGCAGCTTGGGACTAGCGGTCTCTCCCTACGAGCAGTACTTC.

The chain recombines TRBV7-2 with TRBJ2-3; 11 bases are shared with TRBD2. From germline, CDR1 is SGHTA and CDR2 FQGNSA. V shed 5 bases, J shed 2 bases, and the junction held 6 bases outside the gene matches. The CDR3 covers 16 residues. The CDR3 DNA reads as TGTGCCAGCAGCCCGGGGACTAGCGGAAACACAGATACGCAGTATTTT. This encodes CASSPGTSGNTDTQYF.

The rearrangement uses TRBV27 and TRBJ2-7; D gene uncertain. V was pared by 4 bases and J by 4 bases, with 11 bases between. Germline V gene lookup returns CDR1 MNHEY and CDR2 SMNVEV (reference sequence). This CDR3 has 13 residues. Here the CDR3 reads CASSSGRPYEQYF. The CDR3 bases are TGTGCCAGCAGTTCAGGAAGACCTTACGAGCAGTACTTC.

A note on this clonotype: Given a much more abundant clone one base away, this may be a read error. The gene calls are TRBV6-6 and TRBJ1-6; unclear D gene. Deletions cut 6 bases from V and 6 bases from J, with 6 bases between. Germline CDR1 and CDR2: MNHNY and SVGAGI (reference sequence). This CDR3 region has 12 residues. In DNA, the CDR3 is TGTGCCAGCAGATTCATTAATTCACCCCTCCACTTT. It codes for CASRFINSPLHF.

In nucleotides, the CDR3 is TGTGCCAGCAGTGGTGGGACAGGGCCTTATAGCAATCAGCCCCAGCATTTT. This encodes CASSGGTGPYSNQPQHF. This chain links TRBV2 with TRBJ1-5, with TRBD1 matching over 9 bases. Germline CDR1 SNHLY, CDR2 FYNNEI. This CDR3 is 17 amino acids long. The J segment lost 0 bases and the V segment lost 4 bases, leaving 7 bases of the junction unmatched.

This clonotype was detected ten times or more. J is TRBJ1-5 and V is TRBV12-3 or TRBV12-4; 7 bases agree with TRBD1. The CDR3 is 15 amino acids. Trimming cost V 4 bases and J 2 bases; bases outside gene matches: 5. CDR3 nucleotide sequence: TGTGCCAGCAGTTGGACAGGTTCGGGCAATCAGCCCCAGCATTTT. Translation gives CASSWTGSGNQPQHF.

This clonotype was counted many times. The V and J genes are TRBV7-9 and TRBJ1-2, with D perhaps TRBD1 (6 bases). The CDR3 is 14 amino acids. Germline V CDR1 and CDR2: SEHNR, FQNEAQ (reference sequence). V gave up 4 bases and J gave up 4 bases, with 13 bases separating them. The chain's CDR3 is CASSSPGAIYGYTF. The CDR3, as DNA: TGTGCCAGCAGCTCACCGGGGGCGATCTATGGCTACACCTTC. The variable domain in full, with the rest retrieved from reference TRBV7-9 and TRBJ1-2, is DTGVSQNPRHKITKRGQNVTFRCDPISEHNRLYWYRQTLGQGPEFLTYFQNEAQLEKSRLLSDRFSAERPKGSFSTLEIQRTEQGDSAMYLCASSSPGAIYGYTFGSGTRLTVV.

This clonotype was observed a few times. The rearrangement joins TRBV5-1 to TRBJ2-3, with a weak D call TRBD1 (6 bases). CDR1 and CDR2 from the germline V gene are SGHRS and YFSETQ. The CDR3 consists of 15 residues. Trimming cost V 5 bases and J 0 bases, with 13 bases left between them. In DNA form, the CDR3 reads TGCGCCAGCAGGTCGGACAGCCCTAGCACAGATACGCAGTATTTT. Translated, it gives CASRSDSPSTDTQYF. Variable domain in full (rest from reference TRBV5-1 and TRBJ2-3): KAGVTQTPRYLIKTRGQQVTLSCSPISGHRSVSWYQQTPGQGLQFLFEYFSETQRNKGNFPGRFSGRQFSNSRSEMNVSTLELGDSALYLCASRSDSPSTDTQYFGPGTRLTVL.

The chain links TRBV25-1 to TRBJ2-5; 8 nucleotides align to TRBD2. Germline V gives CDR1 MGHDK, CDR2 SYGVNS. The V segment lost 2 bases and the J segment 4 bases; nucleotides outside the gene matches: 3. This CDR3 spans 14 amino acids. Here the CDR3 reads CASSELLAGETQYF. The CDR3 coding sequence is TGTGCCAGCAGTGAACTGCTAGCGGGAGAGACCCAGTACTTC.

This clonotype turned up a few times. The chain is built from TRBV3-1 and TRBJ2-7; possibly TRBD2 for D (6 bases). V was shortened by 3 bases and J by 0 bases, with 9 bases between the two germline ends. Germline CDR1 and CDR2: LGHDT and YNNKEL (reference sequence). The CDR3 is made up of 14 amino acids. The CDR3 DNA reads TGTGCCAGCAGCCACGGACTAAACTCCTACGAGCAGTACTTC. Protein sequence: CASSHGLNSYEQYF.

V is TRBV7-3 and J is TRBJ2-1; 10 bases fit TRBD2. This CDR3 is 15 amino acids long. J was trimmed by 5 bases and V by 5 bases; bases with no gene match: 6. Germline CDR1 SGHTA, CDR2 FQGTGA. The CDR3: CASSPGTSVDNEQFF. Written as DNA, the CDR3 is TGTGCCAGCAGCCCCGGGACTAGCGTAGACAATGAGCAGTTCTTC.

This clonotype was found a few times. V usage is TRBV12-3 or TRBV12-4 and J usage is TRBJ1-1; possible D gene TRBD1, 5 bases. Trimming stripped 3 bases from V and 0 bases from J, with 23 bases between. There are 19 residues in the CDR3. The chain's CDR3 is CASSLVRIQGGNMNTEAFF. Written as DNA, the CDR3 is TGTGCCAGCAGTTTGGTCCGGATTCAGGGCGGAAACATGAACACTGAAGCTTTCTTT.

This clonotype has more than one count but fewer than ten. This chain connects TRBV6-1 to TRBJ1-5; D possibly corresponds to TRBD1 (6 bases). This CDR3 is built from 13 residues. In germline, CDR1 is MNHNS, CDR2 SASEGT. V was shortened by 8 bases and J by 3 bases, with 11 bases between the two germline ends. CDR3 amino acids: CASEGGANQPQHF. In DNA, the CDR3 is TGTGCCAGCGAGGGGGGGGCCAATCAGCCCCAGCATTTT.

This rearrangement joins TRBV19 to TRBJ1-2; 8 nucleotides line up with TRBD1. From germline, CDR1 is LNHDA and CDR2 SQIVND (reference sequence). V trimming: 5 bases; J trimming: 7 bases; junction bases outside the gene matches: 9. The CDR3 is made up of 14 amino acids. The DNA of the CDR3 is TGTGCCAGTAGTCCCCGGGACAGGACGCCTGGCTACACCTTC. Protein sequence: CASSPRDRTPGYTF.